These 20 T cell receptor beta chains originate from one sample sequenced in a study of cytomegalovirus exposure and HLA in healthy donors. The PCR was carried out with 60 Vbeta primers and 13 Jbeta primers. Libraries were prepared by immunoSEQ multiplex PCR; TCRdb keeps only in-frame clonotypes and omits some of them. The sample carries roughly 92,000 clones, 80% recorded once. Sequencing was done on a sample of PBMCs. The receptor source for this set is a man aged 45-65 years in good health and CMV-seropositive.

Only one count was recorded for this clone. As DNA, the CDR3 is TGTGCCTGGAGTACGGGGGGGGACACTGAAGCTTTCTTT. The encoded protein is CAWSTGGDTEAFF. V gene TRBV30 combines with J gene TRBJ1-1; D might be TRBD1 (5 bases). V was pared by 2 bases and J by 3 bases, with 10 bases between. The CDR3 is 13 amino acids. Germline assignment: CDR1 GTSNPN and CDR2 SVGIG (reference sequence).

The rearrangement links TRBV5-1 to TRBJ1-2; D may be TRBD1 (6 bases). CDR1 and CDR2 (germline): SGHRS, YFSETQ. The ends were cut back, 0 bases at V and 5 bases at J, with 11 bases in the middle. The CDR3 totals 14 residues. This chain's CDR3 is CASSLGQGKYGYTF. The CDR3 DNA sequence: TGCGCCAGCAGCTTGGGGCAGGGGAAGTATGGCTACACCTTC.

The chain has TRBV28 and TRBJ1-1; 7 nucleotides match TRBD1. Per the germline V gene, CDR1 is MDHEN and CDR2 is SYDVKM. This CDR3 has 17 residues. V lost 4 bases, J lost 1 base, and 12 bases stayed unmatched. CDR3 coding DNA: TGTGCCAGCAGTTCCTCAAGACAGGGAGCGACGAACACTGAAGCTTTCTTT. The encoded protein is CASSSSRQGATNTEAFF. Full variable domain (outside the CDR3, taken from reference TRBV28 and TRBJ1-1): DVKVTQSSRYLVKRTGEKVFLECVQDMDHENMFWYRQDPGLGLRLIYFSYDVKMKEKGDIPEGYSVSREKKERFSLILESASTNQTSMYLCASSSSRQGATNTEAFFGQGTRLTVV.

V is TRBV19 and J is TRBJ2-7; 7 nucleotides agree with TRBD2. This CDR3 is 14 amino acids long. V was clipped by 5 bases and J by 2 bases; unmatched bases: 6. Germline V lookup: CDR1 LNHDA, CDR2 SQIVND (reference sequence). The CDR3 DNA is TGTGCCAGTAGTTCGTGGGACTATCCCTACGAGCAGTACTTC. Protein: CASSSWDYPYEQYF.

This clone appeared a single time. The chain employs TRBV6-4 and TRBJ1-3, with 9 bases aligning to TRBD1. CDR1 and CDR2 (germline): MRHNA, SNTAGT. The CDR3 is 17 amino acids. The J segment lost 0 bases and the V segment lost 3 bases, leaving 6 bases of the junction unmatched. This chain's CDR3 is CASSETPGQGSGNTIYF. CDR3 DNA: TGTGCCAGCAGTGAGACGCCGGGACAGGGCTCTGGAAACACCATATATTTT.

The V gene is TRBV19, the J gene TRBJ1-2; 9 bases agree with TRBD1. The CDR3 has 15 residues. CDR1 and CDR2 (germline): LNHDA, SQIVND (reference sequence). J was trimmed by 6 bases and V by 5 bases; bases with no gene match: 10. CDR3 coding DNA: TGTGCCAGTAGTCGAGGACAGGGGCGAGTAGATGGCTACACCTTC. The encoded protein is CASSRGQGRVDGYTF. Together with reference TRBV19 and TRBJ1-2, the CDR3 gives the full variable domain: DGGITQSPKYLFRKEGQNVTLSCEQNLNHDAMYWYRQDPGQGLRLIYYSQIVNDFQKGDIAEGYSVSREKKESFPLTVTSAQKNPTAFYLCASSRGQGRVDGYTFGSGTRLTVV.

The V call is TRBV7-9, the J call TRBJ1-2; D is ambiguous. Trimming cost V 1 base and J 12 bases, with 12 bases left between them. Germline CDR1 is SEHNR and CDR2 is FQNEAQ (reference sequence). The CDR3 loop spans 12 amino acids. DNA for the CDR3: TGTGCCAGCAGCTTAGAAGTCACAGACAACACCTTC. It yields the protein CASSLEVTDNTF.

The chain recombines TRBV7-9 with TRBJ2-5; 7 bases agree with TRBD1. V shed 8 bases and J 5 bases; nucleotides not matched to a gene: 11. Germline CDR1 is SEHNR and CDR2 is FQNEAQ (reference sequence). The CDR3 extends over 14 amino acids. The CDR3 DNA sequence: TGTGCCAGCCGCGATAACAGGGGCACGGAGACCCAGTACTTC. Its protein is CASRDNRGTETQYF.

The gene calls are TRBV10-3 and TRBJ2-7, with TRBD1 matching over 10 bases. The junction had 10 bases not matched to a gene; V was cut back by 2 bases and J by 6 bases. The CDR3 runs to 16 residues. Per the germline V gene, CDR1 is ENHRY and CDR2 is SYGVKD. This CDR3 is CAISEGTTGGLSEQYF. The DNA of the CDR3 is TGTGCCATCAGTGAGGGGACGACAGGGGGCTTAAGCGAGCAGTACTTC.

The J gene is TRBJ2-6, the V gene TRBV14, with 8 bases that match TRBD1. This CDR3 spans 16 amino acids. J lost 0 bases, V lost 5 bases, and 3 bases had no gene match. Germline V gene sequence: CDR1 SGHDN, CDR2 FVKESK. The CDR3 DNA sequence: TGTGCCAGCAGCTGGGACAGGATCTCTGGGGCCAACGTCCTGACTTTC. As protein: CASSWDRISGANVLTF.

V is TRBV5-5 and J is TRBJ2-2, with 9 nucleotides matching TRBD2. Per germline, CDR1 SGHKS and CDR2 YYEKEE (reference sequence). The CDR3 is made up of 19 amino acids. The V segment lost 0 bases and the J segment 5 bases; nucleotides outside the gene matches: 14. DNA of the CDR3: TGTGCCAGCAGCTTGGGTCGCGGGGAAGCGGGAGGCCTTACCGGGGAGCTGTTTTTT. This translates into CASSLGRGEAGGLTGELFF.

The chain employs TRBV2 and TRBJ1-1; D might be TRBD1 (5 bases). This CDR3 spans 13 amino acids. The V gene's germline CDR1 is SNHLY and CDR2 FYNNEI. V lost 1 base and J 8 bases, leaving 11 bases between the germline ends. CDR3 DNA sequence: TGTGCCAGCAGTGAAGGGGAGGGGAGGGAAGCTTTCTTT. Translating it yields CASSEGEGREAFF.

J is TRBJ2-3 and V is TRBV29-1; a weak D match, TRBD1 (5 bases). Germline CDR1 SQVTM, CDR2 ANQGSEA. CDR3 length: 14 amino acids. V was trimmed by 2 bases and J by 4 bases, leaving 13 bases between them. The CDR3 DNA reads TGCAGCGTTGAACGGCAGGGTGGGGCAGATACGCAGTATTTT. It is translated as CSVERQGGADTQYF.

A few counts support this clone. DNA for the CDR3: TGTGCCAGCAGTGAAACAAAGATACTAGACCAAGAGACCCAGTACTTC. The encoded protein is CASSETKILDQETQYF. The V and J genes are TRBV25-1 and TRBJ2-5; weak D call: TRBD2 (5 bases). This CDR3 has 16 residues. Germline V gene lookup returns CDR1 MGHDK and CDR2 SYGVNS. The ends were cut back, 2 bases at V and 0 bases at J, with 13 bases in the middle.

This clone was recorded once. The chain is built from TRBV10-3 and TRBJ2-1; D is possibly TRBD2 (5 bases). The V gene lost 9 bases and the J gene lost 9 bases, with 18 bases spanning the gap. Germline CDR1 reads ENHRY; CDR2 reads SYGVKD. The CDR3 extends over 13 amino acids. The CDR3 sequence: CAIRATEDSEQFF. In DNA, the CDR3 is TGTGCCATACGCGCTACGGAGGATAGTGAGCAGTTCTTC.

V gene TRBV4-2 combines with J gene TRBJ2-2; 11 bases are shared with TRBD2. Trimming took 0 bases from V and 5 from J; bases not matched to a gene: 11. CDR3 length equals 19 residues. Germline V gives CDR1 LGHNA, CDR2 YNFKEQ. The CDR3 DNA sequence: TGTGCCAGCAGCCAAGATTCCCCTAGCGGGAGGAGTGGAACCGGGGAGCTGTTTTTT. Amino acid sequence: CASSQDSPSGRSGTGELFF.

This chain links TRBV11-2 with TRBJ2-3; perhaps TRBD2 as D (6 bases). Between the trimmed V and J ends, which lost 1 base and 1 base, there was a span of 12 bases. The CDR3 has 16 residues. From germline, CDR1 is SGHAT and CDR2 FQNNGV. The CDR3 spells CASSLVSGVGTDTQYF. The CDR3 DNA sequence: TGTGCCAGCAGCTTAGTTTCGGGGGTGGGCACAGATACGCAGTATTTT.

Comments on this clone: Germline and junction disagree at one end, which may indicate a read error. The chain links TRBV7-7 to TRBJ2-5; TRBD1 aligns across 7 bases. The germline V gene encodes CDR1 SSHAT and CDR2 FNYEAQ (reference sequence). This CDR3 spans 16 amino acids. CDR3 in amino acids: CASSRTGTVDQETQYF. CDR3 nucleotides: TGTGCTAGCAGCCGGACCGGGACAGTCGACCAAGAGACCCAGTACTTC.

The chain has TRBV6-5 and TRBJ2-5; D is unresolved. Germline V gene data show CDR1 as MNHEY and CDR2 as SVGAGI. The germline V and J ends were trimmed by 6 bases and 5 bases, with 10 bases remaining between them. This CDR3 is built from 12 residues. The CDR3 is CASRESGETQYF. CDR3 coding DNA: TGTGCCAGCAGAGAATCAGGCGAGACCCAGTACTTC.

The J gene is TRBJ2-5, the V gene TRBV6-5, with D possibly being TRBD1 (5 bases). This CDR3 region has 14 residues. The germline gives CDR1 MNHEY, CDR2 SVGAGI. Deletions cut 6 bases from V and 3 bases from J, with 14 bases between. CDR3 nucleotides: TGTGCCAGCAGATCGACTCAGGGTGAAGAGACCCAGTACTTC. It is translated as CASRSTQGEETQYF.